This T cell receptor beta chain was sequenced during a study of identical twins. This clonotype was detected only a few times. Template switching added a universal primer site, and cDNA bore unique molecular identifiers. TCRdb fed the 5' RACE reads into MiXCR, producing one record per CDR3 protein. The sample contains 250,000 to 300,000 distinct CDR3 sequences, roughly 8.6% of which appear only once. Trimming removed 1 base at V and 3 bases at J, with 9 bases between. The CDR3 spans 13 residues. Germline assignment: CDR1 SQVTM and CDR2 ANQGSEA. The sample was also linked to a second study, of yellow fever vaccine responses in identical twins.

J is TRBJ1-1 and V is TRBV29-1, with D maybe TRBD1 (5 bases). Sequenced input: CD8+ T cells sorted from blood. The source is a woman aged 18-29 years in good health. The CDR3 DNA reads TGCAGCGTTGAAGTCGGGGGAGACACTGAAGCTTTCTTT. Its translation: CSVEVGGDTEAFF.